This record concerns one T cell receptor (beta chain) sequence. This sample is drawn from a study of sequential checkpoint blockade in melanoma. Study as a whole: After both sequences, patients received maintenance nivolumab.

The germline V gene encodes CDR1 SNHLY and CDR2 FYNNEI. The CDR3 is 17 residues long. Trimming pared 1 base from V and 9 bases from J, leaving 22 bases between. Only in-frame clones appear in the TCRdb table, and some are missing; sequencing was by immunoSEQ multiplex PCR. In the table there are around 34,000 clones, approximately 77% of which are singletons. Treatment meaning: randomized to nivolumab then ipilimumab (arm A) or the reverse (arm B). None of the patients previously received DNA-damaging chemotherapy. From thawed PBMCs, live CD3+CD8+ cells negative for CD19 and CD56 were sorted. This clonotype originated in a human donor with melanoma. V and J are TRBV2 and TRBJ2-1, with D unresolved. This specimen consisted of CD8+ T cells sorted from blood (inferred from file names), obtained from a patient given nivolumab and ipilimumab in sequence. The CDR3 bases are TGTGCCAGCAGTGAAGTAGATCAGGCCCCCGCAATTGGTGAGCAGTTCTTC. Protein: CASSEVDQAPAIGEQFF.